The next 2 T cell receptor beta chains were all read from a single sample in a study of blood T cells in healthy people across ages. Primed by a sample-barcoded 5' primer and a J-beta primer mix, a second PCR proceeded for roughly 6 to 12 cycles. TCRdb fed the 5' RACE reads into MiXCR, producing one record per CDR3 protein. The data contain over 1.5 million distinct CDR3 sequences, roughly 52% of them singletons. The source material was blood. Receptors were obtained from a woman aged 40-49 years in good health.

This clonotype was observed a few times. This chain uses TRBV6-5 with TRBJ2-5; 9 bases are shared with TRBD2. V lost 5 bases, J lost 1 base, and 5 bases stayed unmatched. In germline, CDR1 is MNHEY, CDR2 SVGAGI. CDR3 length equals 15 residues. The CDR3 spells CASSLRGGLQETQYF. In DNA, the CDR3 is TGTGCCAGCAGTCTGCGGGGGGGCCTCCAAGAGACCCAGTACTTC.

In its sample, this clonotype was seen a few times. The chain recombines TRBV7-2 with TRBJ2-1; weak D call: TRBD1 (7 bases). With 5 bases removed from V and 10 bases from J, the gap between germline ends came to 18 bases. CDR3 length: 14 residues. Germline assignment: CDR1 SGHTA and CDR2 FQGNSA. CDR3 bases: TGTGCCAGCAGCGATCAAAAGGGGGCGGGAGAGCAGTTCTTC. Protein: CASSDQKGAGEQFF.